This is a list of T cell receptor beta chains from one sample in a study of blood T cells in healthy people across ages. TCRdb recomputed calls from the 5' RACE reads with MiXCR, one row per CDR3 protein. The data contain over a million distinct CDR3 sequences, about 45% of them seen just once; the ten biggest clones take up more than 4%. Sequenced sample: blood. The receptors stem from a woman under 30 in good health. The CDR3 runs from the conserved cysteine through the conserved F or W. The order of the fields is clone size, D gene, J gene, V gene, CDR3 protein, CDR3 DNA. D genes are given only for firm matches. Only part of the rows carry a size: once, few, many, or a class if the clone is expanded.

clone_size: few; d_call: TRBD2; j_call: TRBJ2-1; v_call: TRBV6-2/TRBV6-3; cdr3_aa: CASSQTSGGGYNEQFF; cdr3_nt: TGTGCCAGCAGTCAGACTAGCGGGGGAGGTTACAATGAGCAGTTCTTC
clone_size: .; d_call: TRBD1; j_call: TRBJ1-2; v_call: TRBV20-1; cdr3_aa: CSALVADRRDYGYTF; cdr3_nt: TGCAGTGCGTTAGTAGCGGACAGGCGTGACTATGGCTACACCTTC
clone_size: .; d_call: TRBD2; j_call: TRBJ2-1; v_call: TRBV7-9; cdr3_aa: CASSPKTSGTRDEQFF; cdr3_nt: TGTGCCAGCAGCCCGAAGACTAGCGGTACGCGGGATGAGCAGTTCTTC
clone_size: .; d_call: .; j_call: TRBJ2-5; v_call: TRBV13; cdr3_aa: CASSTQLVRETQYF; cdr3_nt: TGTGCCAGCAGCACTCAACTAGTAAGAGAGACCCAGTACTTC
clone_size: .; d_call: .; j_call: TRBJ1-5; v_call: TRBV7-9; cdr3_aa: CTSSLERYSNQPQHF; cdr3_nt: TGTACCAGCAGCTTAGAGCGGTATAGCAATCAGCCCCAGCATTTT
clone_size: few; d_call: .; j_call: TRBJ2-3; v_call: TRBV12-3/TRBV12-4; cdr3_aa: CASSHRQASTDTQYF; cdr3_nt: TGTGCCAGCAGCCACAGACAGGCTAGCACAGATACGCAGTATTTT
clone_size: few; d_call: .; j_call: TRBJ2-1; v_call: TRBV7-2; cdr3_aa: CASSLLVGGLGNEQFF; cdr3_nt: TGTGCCAGCAGCTTATTGGTTGGGGGGCTGGGGAATGAGCAGTTCTTC
clone_size: few; d_call: TRBD2; j_call: TRBJ2-3; v_call: TRBV9; cdr3_aa: CASSGGPPGTSGGDTQYF; cdr3_nt: TGTGCCAGCAGCGGCGGACCCCCTGGGACTAGCGGGGGAGATACGCAGTATTTT
clone_size: .; d_call: TRBD1; j_call: TRBJ1-2; v_call: TRBV6-2/TRBV6-3; cdr3_aa: CASSALDRVNNYGYTF; cdr3_nt: TGTGCCAGCAGCGCCCTCGACAGGGTCAATAACTATGGCTACACCTTC
clone_size: .; d_call: .; j_call: TRBJ1-5; v_call: TRBV6-6; cdr3_aa: CASSRHSNQPQHF; cdr3_nt: TGTGCCAGCAGTCGACATAGCAATCAGCCCCAGCATTTT
clone_size: few; d_call: .; j_call: TRBJ2-1; v_call: TRBV4-2; cdr3_aa: CASSQEKRVGYNEQFF; cdr3_nt: TGTGCCAGCAGCCAAGAAAAGCGGGTGGGCTACAATGAGCAGTTCTTC
clone_size: .; d_call: .; j_call: TRBJ2-1; v_call: TRBV11-2; cdr3_aa: CASSVDLASEQFF; cdr3_nt: TGTGCCAGCAGCGTAGATTTGGCATCTGAGCAGTTCTTC
clone_size: .; d_call: .; j_call: TRBJ1-2; v_call: TRBV10-3; cdr3_aa: CAISEPGGRNYGYTF; cdr3_nt: TGTGCCATCAGTGAGCCGGGCGGCCGGAACTATGGCTACACCTTC
clone_size: .; d_call: .; j_call: TRBJ2-1; v_call: TRBV20-1; cdr3_aa: CSARTPAFQFF; cdr3_nt: TGCAGTGCTAGGACGCCAGCTTTTCAGTTCTTC
clone_size: .; d_call: .; j_call: TRBJ1-2; v_call: TRBV20-1; cdr3_aa: CSARTHQGGNYGYTF; cdr3_nt: TGCAGTGCTAGAACCCACCAGGGAGGGAACTATGGCTACACCTTC
clone_size: .; d_call: TRBD1; j_call: TRBJ2-1; v_call: TRBV28; cdr3_aa: CASRTGTANTEQFF; cdr3_nt: TGTGCCAGCAGGACCGGGACAGCCAACACTGAGCAGTTCTTC
clone_size: .; d_call: TRBD2; j_call: TRBJ2-1; v_call: TRBV6-5; cdr3_aa: CASAGRVLPAVSEQFF; cdr3_nt: TGTGCCAGCGCTGGGAGGGTTTTACCGGCGGTATCTGAGCAGTTCTTC
clone_size: .; d_call: .; j_call: TRBJ2-7; v_call: TRBV27; cdr3_aa: CASSLYYSSCEQYF; cdr3_nt: TGTGCCAGCAGTTTATATTACAGCTCCTGCGAGCAGTACTTC
clone_size: .; d_call: .; j_call: TRBJ2-5; v_call: TRBV7-9; cdr3_aa: CASSTRSTSFQETQYF; cdr3_nt: TGTGCCAGCAGCACCCGCTCGACTAGTTTCCAAGAGACCCAGTACTTC
clone_size: .; d_call: TRBD2; j_call: TRBJ2-5; v_call: TRBV20-1; cdr3_aa: CSAIKSPGTSGQETQYF; cdr3_nt: TGCAGTGCTATCAAGTCCCCCGGGACTAGCGGGCAAGAGACCCAGTACTTC
clone_size: .; d_call: .; j_call: TRBJ2-1; v_call: TRBV29-1; cdr3_aa: CSVEGLGNEQFF; cdr3_nt: TGCAGCGTTGAAGGACTCGGCAATGAGCAGTTCTTC
clone_size: few; d_call: TRBD1; j_call: TRBJ2-3; v_call: TRBV14; cdr3_aa: CASSHVQGASDTQYF; cdr3_nt: TGTGCCAGCAGCCATGTTCAGGGGGCTTCAGATACGCAGTATTTT
clone_size: .; d_call: TRBD1; j_call: TRBJ1-4; v_call: TRBV27; cdr3_aa: CASSLAGQGAKKLFF; cdr3_nt: TGTGCCAGCAGTTTAGCGGGACAGGGGGCGAAAAAACTGTTTTTT
clone_size: few; d_call: TRBD1; j_call: TRBJ2-7; v_call: TRBV28; cdr3_aa: CASSLPQGVYEQYF; cdr3_nt: TGTGCCAGCAGTCTACCCCAGGGGGTCTACGAGCAGTACTTC
clone_size: few; d_call: .; j_call: TRBJ2-5; v_call: TRBV7-2; cdr3_aa: CASSLTGTHQETQYF; cdr3_nt: TGTGCCAGCAGTTTAACCGGGACACATCAAGAGACCCAGTACTTC
clone_size: many; d_call: .; j_call: TRBJ2-1; v_call: TRBV7-2; cdr3_aa: CASSLHPGYNEQFF; cdr3_nt: TGTGCCAGCAGCTTGCACCCGGGGTACAATGAGCAGTTCTTC
clone_size: few; d_call: .; j_call: TRBJ1-1; v_call: TRBV12-3/TRBV12-4; cdr3_aa: CASRSGKNTEAFF; cdr3_nt: TGTGCCAGCAGGTCAGGAAAGAACACTGAAGCTTTCTTT
clone_size: few; d_call: .; j_call: TRBJ1-5; v_call: TRBV13; cdr3_aa: CASPLWSNQPQHF; cdr3_nt: TGTGCCAGCCCGCTCTGGAGCAATCAGCCCCAGCATTTT
clone_size: .; d_call: .; j_call: TRBJ2-7; v_call: TRBV7-9; cdr3_aa: CASSPREASYEQYF; cdr3_nt: TGTGCCAGCAGTCCCCGGGAAGCTTCCTACGAGCAGTACTTC
clone_size: .; d_call: .; j_call: TRBJ1-2; v_call: TRBV27; cdr3_aa: CASSLSQGIGDGYTF; cdr3_nt: TGTGCCAGCAGTTTATCTCAGGGAATCGGCGATGGCTACACCTTC
clone_size: few; d_call: TRBD1; j_call: TRBJ2-7; v_call: TRBV27; cdr3_aa: CASSLSMGQGSYEQYF; cdr3_nt: TGTGCCAGCAGTTTAAGTATGGGACAGGGCTCCTACGAGCAGTACTTC
clone_size: .; d_call: .; j_call: TRBJ2-1; v_call: TRBV6-5; cdr3_aa: CASSLSGVETQFF; cdr3_nt: TGTGCCAGCAGCCTCAGTGGCGTAGAGACCCAGTTCTTC
clone_size: .; d_call: .; j_call: TRBJ2-5; v_call: TRBV2; cdr3_aa: CASLPTRFPGYQETQYF; cdr3_nt: TGTGCCAGCTTGCCGACGCGATTCCCGGGGTACCAAGAGACCCAGTACTTC
clone_size: .; d_call: .; j_call: TRBJ2-1; v_call: TRBV7-6; cdr3_aa: CASSLALSGVGETQFF; cdr3_nt: TGTGCCAGCAGCTTAGCCCTTTCAGGGGTTGGAGAGACCCAGTTCTTC
clone_size: .; d_call: .; j_call: TRBJ2-5; v_call: TRBV7-2; cdr3_aa: CASSPNFWETQYF; cdr3_nt: TGTGCCAGCAGCCCCAACTTTTGGGAGACCCAGTACTTC
clone_size: .; d_call: TRBD2; j_call: TRBJ2-5; v_call: TRBV4-1; cdr3_aa: CASSQEIGTSANEQYF; cdr3_nt: TGCGCCAGCAGCCAAGAAATCGGGACTAGCGCCAATGAGCAGTACTTC
clone_size: .; d_call: .; j_call: TRBJ2-5; v_call: TRBV9; cdr3_aa: CASSGSETGRETQYF; cdr3_nt: TGTGCCAGCAGCGGGTCCGAGACAGGGAGGGAGACCCAGTACTTC
clone_size: .; d_call: .; j_call: TRBJ2-5; v_call: TRBV7-7; cdr3_aa: CASSLSPDQETQYF; cdr3_nt: TGTGCTAGCAGCTTAAGCCCGGACCAAGAGACCCAGTACTTC
clone_size: .; d_call: TRBD2; j_call: TRBJ2-1; v_call: TRBV10-3; cdr3_aa: CAISPGLAGGRTNNEQFF; cdr3_nt: TGTGCCATCAGCCCGGGACTAGCGGGGGGCCGCACCAACAATGAGCAGTTCTTC
clone_size: .; d_call: .; j_call: TRBJ1-1; v_call: TRBV11-1; cdr3_aa: CASTSSRRGTEAFF; cdr3_nt: TGTGCCAGCACCTCGTCCAGGCGAGGGACTGAAGCTTTCTTT
clone_size: few; d_call: TRBD1; j_call: TRBJ1-2; v_call: TRBV30; cdr3_aa: CAWDRDAGYTF; cdr3_nt: TGTGCCTGGGACAGGGATGCTGGCTACACCTTC
clone_size: .; d_call: TRBD1; j_call: TRBJ2-7; v_call: TRBV24-1; cdr3_aa: CATSDTRQGYNEQYF; cdr3_nt: TGTGCCACCAGTGATACTCGACAGGGGTACAATGAGCAGTACTTC
clone_size: .; d_call: .; j_call: TRBJ2-3; v_call: TRBV7-9; cdr3_aa: CASSLLPTLTDTLYF; cdr3_nt: TGTGCCAGCAGCTTACTCCCTACCCTCACAGATACGCTGTATTTT
clone_size: .; d_call: .; j_call: TRBJ1-2; v_call: TRBV12-3/TRBV12-4; cdr3_aa: CASDSWGAGGYTF; cdr3_nt: TGTGCCAGCGATTCATGGGGGGCGGGCGGCTACACCTTC
clone_size: .; d_call: TRBD2; j_call: TRBJ2-3; v_call: TRBV29-1; cdr3_aa: CSVEDGTSRADTQYF; cdr3_nt: TGCAGCGTTGAAGATGGGACTAGCCGGGCAGATACGCAGTATTTT